The 25 T cell receptor beta chains in this list originate from one sample, sequenced in a study of a mutant IDH1 vaccine in newly diagnosed glioma. Clones were sequenced by immunoSEQ multiplex PCR, and TCRdb holds only the in-frame ones, with some missing. The table has about 51,000 clones, 60% to 85% seen once. As to time point: baseline, week 1 (first vaccination visit). Treatment given: pre-vaccination baseline after standard-of-care therapy. Here the sequenced sample was PBMCs, taken from a glioma patient treated with radiotherapy, temozolomide or both. The receptor set was obtained from a middle-aged woman with glioma.

The chain uses TRBV2 and TRBJ2-3, with TRBD2 identical over 10 bases. This CDR3 has 16 amino acids. Germline V CDR1 and CDR2: SNHLY, FYNNEI. The J segment lost 2 bases and the V segment lost 6 bases, leaving 8 bases of the junction unmatched. For the CDR3, the DNA is TGTGCCAGCAGAATCGGACTAGCGGCCTACACAGATACGCAGTATTTT. Amino acid sequence: CASRIGLAAYTDTQYF. Combining the CDR3 with reference TRBV2 and TRBJ2-3 gives the whole variable domain EPEVTQTPSHQVTQMGQEVILRCVPISNHLYFYWYRQILGQKVEFLVSFYNNEISEKSEIFDDQFSVERPDGSNFTLKIRSTKLEDSAMYFCASRIGLAAYTDTQYFGPGTRLTVL.

The genes are TRBV10-3 and TRBJ1-5; D perhaps matches TRBD1 (6 bases). There are 13 residues in the CDR3. In germline, CDR1 is ENHRY, CDR2 SYGVKD. V was cut by 6 bases and J by 7 bases, with 13 bases left in between. The CDR3 sequence: CAISEGVVQPQHF. CDR3 nucleotides: TGTGCCATCAGCGAGGGGGTGGTGCAGCCCCAGCATTTT.

The gene calls are TRBV5-1 and TRBJ2-7, with a possible D match to TRBD1 (5 bases). Trimming took off 0 bases at V and 2 bases at J, with 9 bases between the two ends. The CDR3 is made up of 14 amino acids. Germline CDR1 reads SGHRS; CDR2 reads YFSETQ. CDR3 in DNA: TGCGCCAGCAGCTTGGTGCAGGGCCCCTACGAGCAGTACTTC. This translates into CASSLVQGPYEQYF.

The chain has TRBV19 and TRBJ1-5, with no clear D. The CDR3 runs to 13 residues. V lost 3 bases and J lost 5, with 8 bases in between. Germline loops: CDR1 LNHDA, CDR2 SQIVND (reference sequence). The CDR3 nucleotides read TGTGCCAGTAGTATTGGACGGGATCAGCCCCAGCATTTT. Translated, it gives CASSIGRDQPQHF.

The V call is TRBV5-4, the J call TRBJ2-5, with 10 bases matching TRBD2. Trimming at V came to 4 bases and at J to 7 bases, leaving 7 bases not matched to a gene. Germline V CDR1 and CDR2: SGHNT, YYREEE (reference sequence). This CDR3 is 14 amino acids long. The CDR3 region has the DNA TGTGCCAGCAGCCAAGCGGGGGGGCCACTGACCCAGTACTTC. This codes for CASSQAGGPLTQYF.

The V and J genes are TRBV14 and TRBJ2-5; D is perhaps TRBD1 (6 bases). Germline V gene data show CDR1 as SGHDN and CDR2 as FVKESK. V was clipped by 8 bases and J by 5 bases, with 15 bases between them. CDR3 length: 13 residues. The CDR3: CASQQGAWETQYF. The CDR3 bases are TGTGCCAGCCAACAGGGAGCCTGGGAGACCCAGTACTTC.

The CDR3 protein is CASSETDKLGVEAFF. For the CDR3, the DNA is TGTGCCAGCAGTGAGACCGACAAATTGGGGGTTGAAGCTTTCTTT. The chain couples TRBV2 to TRBJ1-1; maybe TRBD1 (5 bases). CDR1 and CDR2 (germline): SNHLY, FYNNEI. The CDR3 has 15 amino acids. V lost 3 bases and J 7 bases, leaving 18 bases between the germline ends.

The V and J genes are TRBV13 and TRBJ1-5, with TRBD1 matching over 7 bases. Looked up from germline, CDR1 is PRHDT and CDR2 is FYEKMQ (reference sequence). The CDR3 has 14 residues. V shed 5 bases, J shed 7 bases, and the junction held 8 bases outside the gene matches. DNA of the CDR3: TGTGCCAGCAGCACTCGACAGGGCAGGCAGCCCCAGCATTTT. Its translation: CASSTRQGRQPQHF.

The chain couples TRBV5-1 to TRBJ2-1; D is perhaps TRBD2 (7 bases). Deletions cut 6 bases from V and 3 bases from J, with 16 bases between. The CDR3 loop spans 15 amino acids. Germline CDR1 reads SGHRS; CDR2 reads YFSETQ. CDR3 loop: CASMRGGANYNEQFF. CDR3 nucleotide sequence: TGCGCCAGCATGCGAGGGGGGGCTAACTACAATGAGCAGTTCTTC.

The chain employs TRBV29-1 and TRBJ1-1; 11 bases align to TRBD1. Germline-derived CDR1 and CDR2 are SQVTM and ANQGSEA. The CDR3 is made up of 15 amino acids. The J segment lost 5 bases and the V segment lost 7 bases, leaving 12 bases of the junction unmatched. The CDR3 nucleotides read TGCAGCGCCCGAGGGGGACAGGGGGGTTTAACTGAAGCTTTCTTT. The encoded protein is CSARGGQGGLTEAFF.

The gene calls are TRBV7-8 and TRBJ2-7; D assignment may be TRBD1 or TRBD2 (5 bases each). The V end lost 10 bases, the J end lost 0 bases, and 16 bases lay between the germline ends. The CDR3 runs to 14 residues. The V gene's germline CDR1 is SGHVS and CDR2 FQNEAQ. The CDR3 loop is CATVSGTDSYEQYF. The CDR3 DNA reads as TGTGCCACCGTATCCGGGACCGACTCCTACGAGCAGTACTTC.

The chain carries TRBV5-6 and TRBJ1-2; 7 bases map to TRBD1. Germline V gene sequence: CDR1 SGHDT, CDR2 YYEEEE. V lost 2 bases to trimming and J lost 2 bases; unmatched junction nucleotides: 3. The CDR3 has 14 amino acids. The CDR3 bases are TGTGCCAGCAGCTTAAGGGGACAGAACTATGGCTACACCTTC. Amino acids: CASSLRGQNYGYTF. Full variable domain (rest looked up from reference TRBV5-6 and TRBJ1-2): DAGVTQSPTHLIKTRGQQVTLRCSPKSGHDTVSWYQQALGQGPQFIFQYYEEEERQRGNFPDRFSGHQFPNYSSELNVNALLLGDSALYLCASSLRGQNYGYTFGSGTRLTVV.

The chain joins TRBV19 to TRBJ2-7; D is perhaps TRBD2 (5 bases). Germline V CDR1 and CDR2: LNHDA, SQIVND (reference sequence). Between the trimmed V and J ends, which lost 2 bases and 3 bases, there was a span of 8 bases. The CDR3 totals 13 residues. Written as DNA, the CDR3 is TGTGCCAGTAGTATAAGCGGAAACTACGAGCAGTACTTC. It specifies CASSISGNYEQYF.

This clone was counted only a few times. CDR3 sequence reads: CASSSGLLYNSPLHF. For the CDR3, the DNA is TGTGCCAGCAGCTCAGGACTCTTATATAATTCACCCCTCCACTTT. The chain recombines TRBV5-6 with TRBJ1-6; no definite D call. Trimming stripped 3 bases from V and 4 bases from J, with 11 bases between. The CDR3 runs 15 residues. From germline, CDR1 is SGHDT and CDR2 YYEEEE.

The chain is built from TRBV10-3 and TRBJ2-7, with 12 bases fitting TRBD2. Germline CDR1 and CDR2: ENHRY and SYGVKD. The trim removed 6 bases at V and 5 bases at J, leaving 5 bases unmatched. The CDR3 sequence is 14 residues long. The CDR3 nucleotides read TGTGCCATCAGCACCTCTAGCGGGGGGGACGAGCAGTACTTC. Its translation: CAISTSSGGDEQYF.

This chain links TRBV6-5 with TRBJ2-7, with D unresolved. Germline CDR1 and CDR2: MNHEY and SVGAGI. The CDR3 extends over 15 amino acids. Trimming took off 8 bases at V and 2 bases at J, with 19 bases between the two ends. CDR3 coding DNA: TGTGCCAGCGGACGGGCCCTCGGATTACCCTACGAGCAGTACTTC. Amino acid sequence: CASGRALGLPYEQYF.

The V and J genes are TRBV5-1 and TRBJ2-7, with a weak D call TRBD1 (5 bases). Germline V CDR1 and CDR2: SGHRS, YFSETQ. The V end was cut by 1 base, the J end by 2 bases, with 10 bases between. This CDR3 region has 14 residues. CDR3: CASSLSQGTYEQYF. CDR3 coding DNA: TGCGCCAGCAGCTTGTCGCAGGGTACCTACGAGCAGTACTTC.

This chain uses TRBV6-5 with TRBJ2-2; D gene uncertain. With 7 bases removed from V and 7 bases from J, the gap between germline ends came to 13 bases. The germline gives CDR1 MNHEY, CDR2 SVGAGI. The CDR3 has 13 residues. The chain's CDR3 is CASNPRIDGELFF. The CDR3 region has the DNA TGTGCCAGCAACCCCCGGATTGACGGGGAGCTGTTTTTT.

This rearrangement joins TRBV6-1 to TRBJ2-3, with 11 bases lining up with TRBD2. The CDR3 loop spans 17 amino acids. From germline, CDR1 is MNHNS and CDR2 SASEGT. V was pared by 4 bases and J by 2 bases, with 8 bases of the junction left unmatched. CDR3 sequence reads: CASSAVLAGGITDTQYF. CDR3 sequence (DNA): TGTGCCAGCAGTGCCGTTTTAGCGGGGGGGATCACAGATACGCAGTATTTT.

The chain uses TRBV25-1 and TRBJ1-5; no reliable D call. Germline V gene data show CDR1 as MGHDK and CDR2 as SYGVNS. V was pared by 8 bases and J by 1 base, with 9 bases between. The CDR3 covers 13 residues. This CDR3 reads CASSRESNQPQHF. In nucleotides, the CDR3 is TGTGCCAGCTCGAGGGAAAGCAATCAGCCCCAGCATTTT.

The V gene is TRBV30, the J gene TRBJ1-6; unclear D gene. In germline, CDR1 is GTSNPN, CDR2 SVGIG (reference sequence). The CDR3 is 11 residues long. Trimming removed 3 bases at V and 7 bases at J, with 4 bases between. CDR3 residues: CAWSRNSPLHF. CDR3 sequence (DNA): TGTGCCTGGAGCAGGAATTCACCCCTCCACTTT.

The V and J genes are TRBV5-3 and TRBJ2-7, with 7 bases lining up with TRBD2. TRBV5-3 has ORF status, its function being uncertain. The V and J ends lost 1 base and 4 bases, in that order; junction bases with no gene match: 11. The CDR3 runs 16 residues. The CDR3 sequence: CARSLRTGGRNYEQYF. The DNA of the CDR3 is TGTGCCAGAAGCTTGAGGACGGGGGGTAGGAATTACGAGCAGTACTTC.

The V and J genes are TRBV7-8 and TRBJ2-7; D is unclear. The CDR3 spans 12 residues. Germline CDR1 reads SGHVS; CDR2 reads FQNEAQ. The germline V and J ends were trimmed by 1 base and 5 bases, with 6 bases remaining between them. This CDR3 reads CASSLERHEQYF. CDR3 nucleotides: TGTGCCAGCAGCTTAGAAAGGCACGAGCAGTACTTC.

The chain combines TRBV10-3 with TRBJ1-2; 7 positions agree with TRBD1. CDR3 size: 14 residues. Per germline, CDR1 ENHRY and CDR2 SYGVKD. V lost 1 base to trimming and J lost 8 bases; unmatched junction nucleotides: 7. The CDR3 loop reads CAISEYMTGQGYTF. CDR3 bases: TGTGCCATCAGTGAGTATATGACAGGGCAAGGCTACACCTTC.

The chain links TRBV20-1 to TRBJ1-1; D is ambiguous. The CDR3 length is 11 residues. The V and J ends lost 3 bases and 11 bases respectively, with 13 bases between them. Germline lookup yields CDR1 DFQATT and CDR2 SNEGSKA (reference sequence). The CDR3 loop reads CSASGSGRAFF. CDR3 nucleotide sequence: TGCAGTGCTAGTGGCTCGGGTAGGGCTTTCTTT.